A selection of T cell receptor beta chains follows, all from one sample in a study of T cells in Graves' hyperthyroidism and ophthalmopathy. TCRdb reprocessed the multiplex PCR reads with MiXCR, giving one entry per CDR3 protein. The sample includes approximately 600,000 distinct CDR3 sequences, 14% seen only once; the top ten take roughly 6.9%. The sequencing sample was made of blood. These receptors originate from a woman in her late teens or twenties with Graves' ophthalmopathy. Both conserved end residues are part of each CDR3. The D gene is left open where the match is weak. The size of a clone is reported for some rows only, either as once, few or many, or as a class for expanded clones.

>TRBV7-8|TRBJ2-2|.|many
TGTGCCAGCAGCTTCCGGACGGCGAACACCGGGGAGCTGTTTTTT
CASSFRTANTGELFF
>TRBV5-1|TRBJ1-5|.|many
TGCGCCAGCAGCCCGGACGGACTTAGCAATCAGCCCCAGCATTTT
CASSPDGLSNQPQHF
>TRBV4-2|TRBJ1-4|.|few
TGTGCCAGCAGCCAAAGGTGGTGGTACAACGGTGAAAAACTGTTTTTT
CASSQRWWYNGEKLFF
>TRBV5-1|TRBJ2-4|.|many
TGCGCCAGCAGCTTGGCCGCAGAAAACATTCAGTACTTC
CASSLAAENIQYF
>TRBV28|TRBJ2-2|.|.
TGTGCCAGCAGCCTCCCCTCGGTTAAGCTGTTTTTT
CASSLPSVKLFF
>TRBV15|TRBJ1-6|.|few
TGTGCCACCAGCAGAGATGACGATTCACCCCTCCACTTT
CATSRDDDSPLHF
>TRBV7-8|TRBJ1-2|.|many
TGTGCCAGCAGCACGCCACAGGGCCCTGATGGCTACACCTTC
CASSTPQGPDGYTF
>TRBV12-3/TRBV12-4|TRBJ1-6|.|many
TGTGCCAGCAGTTTGGCCAGGGGCCGCTCACCCCTCCACTTT
CASSLARGRSPLHF
>TRBV28|TRBJ1-2|TRBD1|many
TGTGCCAGCAGAGAAGGGACAGTCTATGGCTACACCTTC
CASREGTVYGYTF
>TRBV9|TRBJ2-7|.|many
TGTGCCAGCAGCGTGCGCTCCACGACAGTGGGGAGCTACGAGCAGTACTTC
CASSVRSTTVGSYEQYF
>TRBV11-2|TRBJ2-3|.|many
TGTGCCAGCAGCTTAGGCCCTAAGGATACGCAGTATTTT
CASSLGPKDTQYF
>TRBV5-1|TRBJ2-5|.|.
TGCGCCAGCAGCCAGAACACAGGGTTCCAGACCCAGTACTTC
CASSQNTGFQTQYF
>TRBV6-1|TRBJ2-4|.|few
TGTGCCAGCAGTGGGGTCCAGACAGTCCTAAACATTCAGTACTTC
CASSGVQTVLNIQYF
>TRBV20-1|TRBJ2-7|TRBD1|many
TGCAGTGCAGTAAAGGACAGGGGGCCTTACGAGCAGTACTTC
CSAVKDRGPYEQYF
>TRBV27|TRBJ2-7|.|many
TGTGCCAGCAGCCTTGCTCTACGGGACCTTTCCTACGAGCAGTACTTC
CASSLALRDLSYEQYF
>TRBV20-1|TRBJ2-1|.|.
TGCAGTGCTAGCCGGGCAGAGGACTCCTACAATGAGCAGTTCTTC
CSASRAEDSYNEQFF
>TRBV24-1|TRBJ2-3|.|many
TGTGCCACCAGTGACCCGCGAGGGCCCCGGGGCCCAGATACGCAGTATTTT
CATSDPRGPRGPDTQYF
>TRBV20-1|TRBJ2-1|.|many
TGCAGTGCCACAAGCGGAGCTGAGGGTTACAATGAGCAGTTCTTC
CSATSGAEGYNEQFF
>TRBV4-3|TRBJ2-2|TRBD2|few
TGCGCCAGCAGCCCCTGGACTAGCGGGAACACCGGGGAGCTGTTTTTT
CASSPWTSGNTGELFF
>TRBV12-3/TRBV12-4|TRBJ1-1|.|many
TGTGCCAGCACCCTACGAAGGGGGGTGAACACTGAAGCTTTCTTT
CASTLRRGVNTEAFF
>TRBV28|TRBJ1-5|.|many
TGTGCCAGCAGCCATCCCGGGACAAAGGATCAGCCCCAGCATTTT
CASSHPGTKDQPQHF
>TRBV14|TRBJ2-5|.|.
TGTGCCAGCAGCCACGAATTTTTCCCGAGGACCCAGTACTTC
CASSHEFFPRTQYF
>TRBV7-3|TRBJ2-1|.|many
TGTGCCAGCAGCTTACCTTTAGCGAGGTCGGGCAATGAGCAGTTCTTC
CASSLPLARSGNEQFF
>TRBV11-3|TRBJ2-1|.|many
TGTGCCAGCAGCTTAGACGGGACAATAGCCTACAATGAGCAGTTCTTC
CASSLDGTIAYNEQFF
>TRBV5-4|TRBJ2-1|TRBD1|few
TGTGCCAGCAGCACAGGGACAGGGGCGGGTGAGCAGTTCTTC
CASSTGTGAGEQFF
>TRBV4-1|TRBJ2-3|TRBD2|.
TGCGCCAGCAGCCAAGGGATCGGTAATAGCGGGAGCACAGATACGCAGTATTTT
CASSQGIGNSGSTDTQYF